These 23 T cell receptor beta chains were sequenced from one sample in a study of blood T cell repertoires in COVID-19. Profiled with immunoSEQ multiplex PCR; TCRdb holds only in-frame clones, not every one. The table has 110,000 or so clones, 85% to 90% seen once. The sequenced material came from peripheral blood. These TCRs come from a woman aged 45 to 65 with acute or convalescent COVID-19.

This clone was seen once. CDR3 in DNA: TGCGCCAGCAGTCCGGACATCTACGAGCAGTACTTC. Protein product: CASSPDIYEQYF. The chain carries TRBV10-2 and TRBJ2-7; D may be TRBD1 (5 bases). Trimming removed 5 bases at V and 3 bases at J, with 8 bases between. Germline loops: CDR1 WSHSY, CDR2 SAAADI. CDR3 size: 12 residues.

The chain joins TRBV11-2 to TRBJ2-1, with 7 bases identical to TRBD2. CDR3 length equals 14 residues. The ends lost 2 bases at V and 9 bases at J; junction bases unmatched: 7. The V gene's germline CDR1 is SGHAT and CDR2 FQNNGV. This CDR3 reads CASSLIAGDVEQFF. In DNA form, the CDR3 reads TGTGCCAGCAGCTTAATCGCGGGAGATGTTGAGCAGTTCTTC.

The CDR3 region is CAHQTQAEAFF. CDR3 nucleotides: TGTGCCCACCAAACCCAGGCTGAAGCTTTCTTT. The rearrangement joins TRBV30 to TRBJ1-1; unclear D gene. This CDR3 is built from 11 residues. Trimming removed 8 bases from V and 6 bases from J, with 13 bases in between. The germline V gene has CDR1 GTSNPN and CDR2 SVGIG (reference sequence).

This clone was recorded only once. The chain combines TRBV20-1 with TRBJ1-1, with D possibly matching TRBD1 (6 bases). Germline lookup yields CDR1 DFQATT and CDR2 SNEGSKA (reference sequence). Trimming removed 6 bases at V and 4 bases at J, with 9 bases between. The CDR3 is made up of 11 amino acids. In nucleotides, the CDR3 is TGCAGTGCAACAGGGTCCACTGAAGCTTTCTTT. The encoded protein is CSATGSTEAFF.

The CDR3 reads CAISDRLAGATRGGELFF. CDR3 nucleotides: TGTGCCATCAGTGATAGACTAGCGGGAGCTACCAGGGGCGGGGAGCTGTTTTTT. The chain couples TRBV10-3 to TRBJ2-2; 12 bases line up with TRBD2. The CDR3 sequence is 18 residues long. With 3 bases clipped from V and 7 bases from J, the junction kept 12 bases outside the gene matches. The germline CDR1 and CDR2 sequences are ENHRY and SYGVKD.

This clone has only one observation. V gene TRBV10-2 combines with J gene TRBJ1-1; D remains unclear. The CDR3 sequence is 12 residues long. V lost 7 bases and J lost 1, with 7 bases in between. CDR1 and CDR2 from the germline V gene are WSHSY and SAAADI. The chain's CDR3 is CASNLGNTEAFF. CDR3 coding DNA: TGCGCCAGCAACCTAGGGAACACTGAAGCTTTCTTT.

The chain uses TRBV14 and TRBJ2-7; D call uncertain. This CDR3 is built from 15 residues. The germline V gene encodes CDR1 SGHDN and CDR2 FVKESK. V lost 3 bases and J lost 6, with 18 bases in between. The CDR3 bases are TGTGCCAGCAGCCAGCTGGGCCTTTCTATCCGCGAGCAGTACTTC. Translated: CASSQLGLSIREQYF. Using reference TRBV14 and TRBJ2-7 for the parts outside the CDR3, the full variable domain is EAGVTQFPSHSVIEKGQTVTLRCDPISGHDNLYWYRRVMGKEIKFLLHFVKESKQDESGMPNNRFLAERTGGTYSTLKVQPAELEDSGVYFCASSQLGLSIREQYFGPGTRLTVT.

V and J are TRBV7-9 and TRBJ2-3, with a tentative D call TRBD1 (5 bases). This CDR3 is 15 amino acids long. Trimming removed 6 bases at V and 6 bases at J, with 19 bases between. Germline V CDR1 and CDR2: SEHNR, FQNEAQ (reference sequence). CDR3 DNA: TGTGCCAGCAGGCCCAACAGGCAATTCGTGGATACGCAGTATTTT. The encoded protein is CASRPNRQFVDTQYF.

The chain is built from TRBV18 and TRBJ1-6, with D uncertain. CDR3 size: 14 residues. The ends were cut back, 6 bases at V and 1 base at J, with 7 bases in the middle. CDR1 and CDR2 (germline): KGHSH, LQKENI. The CDR3 protein is CASSPGSYNSPLHF. In DNA, the CDR3 is TGTGCCAGCTCCCCGGGATCCTATAATTCACCCCTCCACTTT.

CDR3 loop: CASSHAGRPLHF. CDR3 DNA: TGTGCCAGCAGTCATGCGGGCCGACCCCTCCACTTT. The V gene is TRBV5-8, the J gene TRBJ1-6; no reliable D call. The CDR3 length is 12 residues. Germline V gene data show CDR1 as SGHTS and CDR2 as YDEGEE. V was clipped by 5 bases and J by 12 bases, with 12 bases between them.

The chain links TRBV28 to TRBJ2-7, with unresolved D. Germline CDR1 MDHEN, CDR2 SYDVKM. This CDR3 is built from 12 residues. The V and J ends lost 4 bases and 3 bases respectively, with 7 bases between them. The CDR3 DNA reads TGTGCCAGCAGTTCAGCGCTCTACGAGCAGTACTTC. This encodes CASSSALYEQYF.

The V call is TRBV7-2, the J call TRBJ2-5, with D tentatively TRBD1 (6 bases). With 4 bases removed from V and 6 bases from J, the gap between germline ends came to 18 bases. Germline V CDR1 and CDR2: SGHTA, FQGNSA. The CDR3 sequence is 15 residues long. Written as DNA, the CDR3 is TGTGCCAGCAGCTCGCCCGGGACAACTCTACAGACCCAGTACTTC. Its translation: CASSSPGTTLQTQYF.

The rearrangement links TRBV30 to TRBJ2-3; 7 nucleotides line up with TRBD2. Germline CDR1 is GTSNPN and CDR2 is SVGIG (reference sequence). V shed 6 bases, J shed 4 bases, and the junction held 7 bases outside the gene matches. The CDR3 spans 13 residues. CDR3 DNA: TGTGCCTGCCCACGCCGGGGGGCAGATACGCAGTATTTT. Translation gives CACPRRGADTQYF.

This chain links TRBV27 with TRBJ1-1, with D possibly matching TRBD1 (5 bases). Germline values: CDR1 MNHEY, CDR2 SMNVEV (reference sequence). CDR3 length equals 13 residues. With 4 bases removed from V and 1 base from J, the gap between germline ends came to 7 bases. This CDR3 reads CASSYGQNTEAFF. Written as DNA, the CDR3 is TGTGCCAGCAGTTACGGACAGAACACTGAAGCTTTCTTT.

The chain couples TRBV3-1 (or the pseudogene TRBV3-2) to TRBJ1-6; no clear D. Trimming removed 0 bases from V and 10 bases from J, with 19 bases in between. From germline, CDR1 is LGHDT and CDR2 YNNKEL (reference sequence). This CDR3 comprises 17 residues. For the CDR3, the DNA is TGTGCCAGCAGCCAAGAGATCGGGTGGCATGGTGCGTCACCCCTCCACTTT. Encoded protein: CASSQEIGWHGASPLHF.

The rearrangement links TRBV10-3 to TRBJ1-1; D is possibly TRBD1 (6 bases). Germline values: CDR1 ENHRY, CDR2 SYGVKD. The CDR3 has 14 amino acids. Trimming cost V 3 bases and J 0 bases, with 8 bases left between them. The CDR3 protein is CAISDQGLNTEAFF. The DNA for the CDR3 is TGTGCCATCAGTGATCAGGGGCTGAACACTGAAGCTTTCTTT.

V usage is TRBV5-1 and J usage is TRBJ2-3, with a possible D match to TRBD2 (5 bases). Germline lookup yields CDR1 SGHRS and CDR2 YFSETQ. The CDR3 totals 15 residues. V lost 4 bases, J lost 3 bases, and 15 bases lay in between. The chain's CDR3 is CASSIGGGRTDTQYF. The CDR3 DNA reads as TGCGCCAGCAGCATCGGAGGAGGTAGGACAGATACGCAGTATTTT.

The chain carries TRBV18 and TRBJ1-2; D not certain. CDR1 and CDR2 (germline): KGHSH, LQKENI. V was shortened by 3 bases and J by 1 base, with 9 bases between the two germline ends. This CDR3 spans 14 amino acids. In DNA, the CDR3 is TGTGCCAGCTCACCCCAGGAGGGTAACTATGGCTACACCTTC. Its protein is CASSPQEGNYGYTF.

This clone occurred once. The chain employs TRBV24-1 and TRBJ2-5, with 9 nucleotides matching TRBD1. V lost 1 base and J lost 5; bases outside the gene matches: 7. CDR1 and CDR2 (germline): KGHDR, SFDVKD. The CDR3 has 16 residues. The CDR3 DNA reads as TGTGCCACCAGTGATTTCCGGGACAGGGCCCAGGAGACCCAGTACTTC. Amino acid sequence: CATSDFRDRAQETQYF.

This clone was observed once. The chain links TRBV2 to TRBJ2-5; D not certain. Germline V gene data show CDR1 as SNHLY and CDR2 as FYNNEI. Deletions cut 5 bases from V and 5 bases from J, with 15 bases between. This CDR3 region has 14 residues. CDR3 nucleotide sequence: TGTGCCAGCAGTACCACCTCGAGCGTGGAGACCCAGTACTTC. Translating gives CASSTTSSVETQYF.

The gene calls are TRBV12-3 or TRBV12-4 and TRBJ1-1; D call uncertain. The CDR3 runs 13 residues. V gave up 3 bases and J gave up 2 bases, with 7 bases separating them. CDR3 residues: CASSLGDNTEAFF. CDR3 coding DNA: TGTGCCAGCAGTTTGGGAGACAACACTGAAGCTTTCTTT.

The chain links TRBV7-2 to TRBJ1-4; D uncertain. Germline CDR1 is SGHTA and CDR2 is FQGNSA. V shed 6 bases and J shed 0 bases, with 8 bases lying between them. The CDR3 runs 14 residues. CDR3: CASSQRATNEKLFF. The CDR3 bases are TGTGCCAGCAGTCAGCGGGCAACTAATGAAAAACTGTTTTTT.

This rearrangement joins TRBV28 to TRBJ2-7, with 8 nucleotides matching TRBD1. With 5 bases clipped from V and 5 bases from J, the junction kept 5 bases outside the gene matches. The CDR3 has 13 residues. The V gene's germline CDR1 is MDHEN and CDR2 SYDVKM. Written as DNA, the CDR3 is TGTGCCAGCAGTCGGACAGGGTTGGACGAGCAGTACTTC. This codes for CASSRTGLDEQYF. Filled out from reference TRBV28 and TRBJ2-7, the complete variable domain reads DVKVTQSSRYLVKRTGEKVFLECVQDMDHENMFWYRQDPGLGLRLIYFSYDVKMKEKGDIPEGYSVSREKKERFSLILESASTNQTSMYLCASSRTGLDEQYFGPGTRLTVT.